A single sample is the source of the 32 T cell receptor beta chains below, sequenced in a study of OX40 agonist ivuxolimab in advanced cancers. Method: immunoSEQ multiplex PCR; TCRdb's copy keeps in-frame clones and lacks some. The sample yields about 15,000 clones, roughly three quarters seen once. The input for sequencing was CD4+ or CD8+ T cells sorted from blood, taken in a trial of the OX40 agonist ivuxolimab. These receptors all come from an adult with an advanced solid tumor such as melanoma, head and neck, liver or kidney cancer.

This chain connects TRBV19 to TRBJ1-2; D call uncertain. V dropped 5 bases and J dropped 4 bases, with 17 bases sitting between them. Germline V gene sequence: CDR1 LNHDA, CDR2 SQIVND (reference sequence). The CDR3 has 15 residues. CDR3: CASSPSLGKAYGYTF. DNA for the CDR3: TGTGCCAGTAGTCCCAGCCTGGGGAAAGCCTATGGCTACACCTTC.

The chain links TRBV6-6 to TRBJ2-3; 11 bases are a match to TRBD2. The CDR3 runs to 15 residues. Germline V gene sequence: CDR1 MNHNY, CDR2 SVGAGI (reference sequence). Trimming took 2 bases from V and 6 from J; bases not matched to a gene: 4. The CDR3 sequence: CASSYELAGADTQYF. CDR3 bases: TGTGCCAGCAGTTACGAACTAGCGGGGGCTGATACGCAGTATTTT.

This clone was seen a few times. V gene TRBV7-3 combines with J gene TRBJ2-2; possibly TRBD2 for D (5 bases). Germline V CDR1 and CDR2: SGHTA, FQGTGA. CDR3 length equals 14 residues. The germline V and J ends were trimmed by 2 bases and 3 bases, with 7 bases remaining between them. The CDR3 DNA reads as TGTGCCAGCAGCTTACTGGGAGACACCGGGGAGCTGTTTTTT. It encodes CASSLLGDTGELFF.

This clone counts as medium-sized (0.01 to 0.1%). V and J are TRBV2 and TRBJ2-3; TRBD2 matches 7 bases. Germline-derived CDR1 and CDR2 are SNHLY and FYNNEI. V was clipped by 6 bases and J by 13 bases; unmatched bases: 13. The CDR3 spans 13 residues. The DNA of the CDR3 is TGTGCCAGCAGGGGGGAGGGGACGAGCAGCGAGTATTTT. It is translated as CASRGEGTSSEYF. The full variable domain, in which reference TRBV2 and TRBJ2-3 provide the parts outside the CDR3, is EPEVTQTPSHQVTQMGQEVILRCVPISNHLYFYWYRQILGQKVEFLVSFYNNEISEKSEIFDDQFSVERPDGSNFTLKIRSTKLEDSAMYFCASRGEGTSSEYFGPGTRLTVL.

The V and J genes are TRBV14 and TRBJ2-5; 14 positions agree with TRBD2. Germline V gene sequence: CDR1 SGHDN, CDR2 FVKESK. Unmatched junction bases numbered 3, after V lost 4 bases and J lost 5 bases. This CDR3 has 15 amino acids. The CDR3 is CASSPRTSGRETQYF. CDR3 nucleotide sequence: TGTGCCAGCAGCCCGAGGACTAGCGGGAGGGAGACCCAGTACTTC.

The chain carries TRBV12-5 and TRBJ2-5, with TRBD2 matching over 8 bases. V trimming: 6 bases; J trimming: 2 bases; junction bases outside the gene matches: 2. Germline-derived CDR1 and CDR2 are LGHNT and FRNRAP. The CDR3 contains 13 residues. CDR3 DNA sequence: TGTGCTAGTGGGGCGGGAGGTCAAGAGACCCAGTACTTC. Protein product: CASGAGGQETQYF.

The chain has TRBV19 and TRBJ2-1, with D hard to call. The germline V gene has CDR1 LNHDA and CDR2 SQIVND (reference sequence). Trimming stripped 3 bases from V and 10 bases from J, with 10 bases between. The length of the CDR3 is 12 residues. The CDR3, as DNA: TGTGCCAGTAGTATTTATAGGAACGAGCAGTTCTTC. It translates to CASSIYRNEQFF.

This chain uses TRBV6-1 with TRBJ1-1; 7 bases are a match to TRBD1. The ends lost 2 bases at V and 1 base at J; junction bases unmatched: 1. The CDR3 is made up of 14 amino acids. Per germline, CDR1 MNHNS and CDR2 SASEGT. Here the CDR3 DNA reads TGTGCCAGCAGTGAATGGACAGGGAACACTGAAGCTTTCTTT. Its translation is CASSEWTGNTEAFF.

The rearrangement uses TRBV5-1 and TRBJ2-3; unclear D gene. This CDR3 contains 15 residues. The germline gives CDR1 SGHRS, CDR2 YFSETQ. V lost 0 bases, J lost 2 bases, and 10 bases lay in between. CDR3 loop: CASSLADGITDTQYF. The CDR3 DNA is TGCGCCAGCAGCTTGGCGGATGGAATCACAGATACGCAGTATTTT.

This clone was observed a handful of times. V gene TRBV4-1 combines with J gene TRBJ2-5, with 9 bases that match TRBD2. V shed 2 bases and J 1 base; nucleotides not matched to a gene: 5. This CDR3 is 16 amino acids long. From germline, CDR1 is MGHRA and CDR2 YSYEKL. CDR3 residues: CASSQLAGEIQETQYF. Here the CDR3 DNA reads TGCGCCAGCAGCCAATTAGCGGGAGAGATCCAAGAGACCCAGTACTTC.

This clone showed up just once. The chain combines TRBV27 with TRBJ2-5, with 12 bases matching TRBD2. This CDR3 is built from 15 residues. Trimming cost V 6 bases and J 4 bases; bases outside gene matches: 6. Per the germline V gene, CDR1 is MNHEY and CDR2 is SMNVEV (reference sequence). CDR3 DNA: TGTGCCAGCAGATTCTCGACTAGCGGGAGAGAGACCCAGTACTTC. Translated: CASRFSTSGRETQYF.

The table lists this clone with a count of one. J is TRBJ2-1 and V is TRBV6-5; the D is unclear. Looked up from germline, CDR1 is MNHEY and CDR2 is SVGAGI. Trimming stripped 2 bases from V and 5 bases from J, with 7 bases between. The CDR3 is 13 amino acids. Written as DNA, the CDR3 is TGTGCCAGCAGTTACCGGACCCACAATGAGCAGTTCTTC. Its protein is CASSYRTHNEQFF.

This chain connects TRBV5-1 to TRBJ1-1; 8 bases agree with TRBD1. J was trimmed by 0 bases and V by 5 bases; bases with no gene match: 3. CDR3 size: 14 residues. Germline CDR1 is SGHRS and CDR2 is YFSETQ. The CDR3 sequence: CASSRDRMNTEAFF. The CDR3, as DNA: TGCGCCAGCAGTCGGGACAGGATGAACACTGAAGCTTTCTTT.

The V and J genes are TRBV7-6 and TRBJ2-7, with TRBD2 as a possible D gene (6 bases). The CDR3 is made up of 14 amino acids. Trimming removed 5 bases at V and 9 bases at J, with 20 bases between. CDR1 is SGHVS and CDR2 is FNYEAQ in the germline V gene. The CDR3 reads CASSVGLNLGGQYF. The CDR3 nucleotides are TGTGCCAGCAGCGTCGGACTTAACTTGGGAGGGCAGTACTTC.

The V gene is TRBV5-4, the J gene TRBJ2-3, with 9 nucleotides matching TRBD2. J was trimmed by 6 bases and V by 2 bases; bases with no gene match: 7. Germline CDR1 SGHNT, CDR2 YYREEE (reference sequence). CDR3 size: 15 residues. The chain's CDR3 is CASSFSGSAPDTQYF. CDR3 in DNA: TGTGCCAGCAGCTTTAGCGGGAGTGCCCCGGATACGCAGTATTTT.

The chain recombines TRBV28 with TRBJ2-1; D remains unclear. The CDR3 totals 13 residues. Germline-derived CDR1 and CDR2 are MDHEN and SYDVKM. Between the trimmed V and J ends, which lost 5 bases and 4 bases, there was a span of 9 bases. As DNA, the CDR3 is TGTGCCAGCAGTACCGACTCATACAATGAGCAGTTCTTC. It yields the protein CASSTDSYNEQFF.

V is TRBV6-6 and J is TRBJ2-5, with 16 bases fitting TRBD2. Losses at the gene ends were 6 bases for V and 9 bases for J; bases not matched to a gene: 4. The CDR3 has 14 amino acids. Germline loops: CDR1 MNHNY, CDR2 SVGAGI (reference sequence). The DNA of the CDR3 is TGTGCCAGCAGCCCGGGACTAGCGGGAGGGGCCCAGTACTTC. As protein: CASSPGLAGGAQYF.

In this sample, this clone turned up a few times. J is TRBJ2-7 and V is TRBV5-1, with 9 bases lining up with TRBD1. CDR1 and CDR2 (germline): SGHRS, YFSETQ. There are 12 residues in the CDR3. Trimming cost V 4 bases and J 5 bases; bases outside gene matches: 1. CDR3 sequence reads: CASSRTGDEQYF. The CDR3 nucleotides are TGCGCCAGCAGCCGGACAGGGGACGAGCAGTACTTC.

The chain is built from TRBV18 and TRBJ1-3, with TRBD1 as a possible D gene (5 bases). Germline lookup yields CDR1 KGHSH and CDR2 LQKENI. V was cut by 4 bases and J by 0 bases, with 16 bases left in between. The CDR3 totals 17 residues. The CDR3 region has the DNA TGTGCCAGCTCACTGGGGACCCCACAGTACTCTGGAAACACCATATATTTT. Translation: CASSLGTPQYSGNTIYF.

As concerns this clone: Other nucleotide sequences in the sample specify the same CDR3. The J gene is TRBJ2-1, the V gene TRBV5-1, with TRBD2 matching 15 bases. V was pared by 4 bases and J by 8 bases, with 7 bases of the junction left unmatched. Germline CDR1 and CDR2: SGHRS and YFSETQ. This CDR3 has 16 residues. CDR3 nucleotide sequence: TGCGCCAGCAGCGAGGGACTAGCGGGAGGAACCTATGAGCAGTTCTTC. Translating it yields CASSEGLAGGTYEQFF. Looking up the rest from reference TRBV5-1 and TRBJ2-1 gives the full variable domain: KAGVTQTPRYLIKTRGQQVTLSCSPISGHRSVSWYQQTPGQGLQFLFEYFSETQRNKGNFPGRFSGRQFSNSRSEMNVSTLELGDSALYLCASSEGLAGGTYEQFFGPGTRLTVL.

The rearrangement links TRBV27 to TRBJ2-1; 12 positions match TRBD1. The CDR3 runs 15 residues. Trimming removed 6 bases from V and 6 bases from J; junction bases left unmatched: 6. In germline, CDR1 is MNHEY, CDR2 SMNVEV (reference sequence). CDR3 nucleotides: TGTGCCAGCAGGCTGGGACAGGGGGCGCTCAATGAGCAGTTCTTC. This encodes CASRLGQGALNEQFF.

In the case of this clone: Since the CDR3 does not end with the conserved phenylalanine or tryptophan, this likely comes from a read error. The chain combines TRBV15 with TRBJ2-7; D not resolved. Trimming removed 5 bases from V and 0 bases from J, with 17 bases in between. This CDR3 region has 16 residues. In germline, CDR1 is LNHNV, CDR2 YYDKDF (reference sequence). In DNA form, the CDR3 reads TGTGCCACCAGCCCCCCCCGGCTAAAAAACTCCTACGAGCAGTACCTC. Translating it yields CATSPPRLKNSYEQYL.

V and J are TRBV27 and TRBJ1-2; TRBD1 agrees at 11 bases. In germline, CDR1 is MNHEY, CDR2 SMNVEV (reference sequence). CDR3 length equals 16 residues. Trimming removed 3 bases from V and 8 bases from J; junction bases left unmatched: 11. The CDR3 sequence is CASSFIGTGGTRGYTF. In DNA form, the CDR3 reads TGTGCCAGCAGTTTTATCGGGACAGGGGGAACTAGAGGCTACACCTTC.

This chain uses TRBV7-9 with TRBJ1-4; 8 bases are shared with TRBD1. Unmatched junction bases numbered 12, after V lost 4 bases and J lost 5 bases. The CDR3 loop spans 17 amino acids. Per germline, CDR1 SEHNR and CDR2 FQNEAQ (reference sequence). Here the CDR3 reads CASSSDTWTGTNEKLFF. The DNA of the CDR3 is TGTGCCAGCAGCTCTGACACATGGACAGGGACCAATGAAAAACTGTTTTTT.

This clone was recorded once. The CDR3 nucleotides read TGTGCCAGCAGTGATGGGGGCGGGACAGGGGCTGCTTATAGCAATCAGCCCCAGCATTTT. This encodes CASSDGGGTGAAYSNQPQHF. The chain carries TRBV2 and TRBJ1-5; 10 bases are a match to TRBD1. Per germline, CDR1 SNHLY and CDR2 FYNNEI. Trimming removed 3 bases from V and 0 bases from J; junction bases left unmatched: 14. The CDR3 loop spans 20 amino acids.

This clone was observed a few times. This sequence joins TRBV2 and TRBJ2-4, with D possibly TRBD2 on 5 matching bases. With 3 bases removed from V and 0 bases from J, the gap between germline ends came to 12 bases. The CDR3 runs 16 residues. Per germline, CDR1 SNHLY and CDR2 FYNNEI. Here the CDR3 reads CASSDFEGLAKNIQYF. Written as DNA, the CDR3 is TGTGCCAGCAGTGATTTCGAGGGCCTAGCCAAAAACATTCAGTACTTC. The whole variable domain, filled in from reference TRBV2 and TRBJ2-4, reads EPEVTQTPSHQVTQMGQEVILRCVPISNHLYFYWYRQILGQKVEFLVSFYNNEISEKSEIFDDQFSVERPDGSNFTLKIRSTKLEDSAMYFCASSDFEGLAKNIQYFGAGTRLSVL.

The V call is TRBV6-5, the J call TRBJ1-4; 10 bases align to TRBD1. Germline assignment: CDR1 MNHEY and CDR2 SVGAGI. This CDR3 is 15 amino acids long. The V and J ends lost 0 bases and 7 bases, in that order; junction bases with no gene match: 2. The CDR3 here is CASSYSGTGAEKLFF. CDR3 bases: TGTGCCAGCAGTTACTCCGGGACAGGGGCTGAAAAACTGTTTTTT.

The chain carries TRBV7-6 and TRBJ1-4; D remains ambiguous. The V end lost 6 bases, the J end lost 8 bases, and 19 bases lay between the germline ends. The length of the CDR3 is 15 residues. Per the germline V gene, CDR1 is SGHVS and CDR2 is FNYEAQ. CDR3 protein: CASRDMGDPREKLFF. CDR3 bases: TGTGCCAGCAGGGATATGGGTGACCCTAGGGAAAAACTGTTTTTT.

J is TRBJ2-5 and V is TRBV5-1; D is uncertain. The germline CDR1 and CDR2 sequences are SGHRS and YFSETQ. V lost 1 base and J lost 2, with 9 bases in between. The CDR3 is 14 amino acids. This chain's CDR3 is CASSLSGIQETQYF. The CDR3 DNA reads as TGCGCCAGCAGCTTGTCAGGAATTCAAGAGACCCAGTACTTC.

This clone was counted once. The chain joins TRBV7-6 to TRBJ2-7, with a weak D call TRBD1 (6 bases). The germline gives CDR1 SGHVS, CDR2 FNYEAQ. The CDR3 loop spans 14 amino acids. Between the trimmed V and J ends, which lost 4 bases and 5 bases, there was a span of 15 bases. DNA of the CDR3: TGTGCCAGCAGCTCTTCGTCGACAGGCCACGAGCAGTACTTC. Protein product: CASSSSSTGHEQYF.

This clone was observed a handful of times. The chain joins TRBV30 to TRBJ2-2; D is possibly TRBD2 (6 bases). This CDR3 is 13 amino acids long. Trimming took 1 base from V and 6 from J, leaving 9 bases between them. Per germline, CDR1 GTSNPN and CDR2 SVGIG (reference sequence). The DNA for the CDR3 is TGTGCCTGGAGTGAATCGGGAGCCGGGGAGCTGTTTTTT. Translated: CAWSESGAGELFF.

This clone was counted once. CDR3 residues: CAVAGFDTQYF. The CDR3 nucleotides read TGTGCCGTGGCGGGGTTTGATACGCAGTATTTT. This chain joins TRBV6-1 and TRBJ2-3, with D tentatively TRBD2 (6 bases). CDR3 length: 11 amino acids. V lost 11 bases, J lost 6 bases, and 12 bases lay in between. Germline values: CDR1 MNHNS, CDR2 SASEGT.